The clone carrying this T cell receptor beta chain was observed at least ten times. The CDR3 spans 15 residues. V shed 6 bases and J shed 0 bases, with 17 bases lying between them. Germline CDR1 DFQATT, CDR2 SNEGSKA (reference sequence). Via MiXCR, TCRdb re-called the 5' RACE reads, giving one row per CDR3 protein. The sample has about 240,000 distinct CDR3 sequences, approximately 10% seen once; the top ten hold over 8%. This entry belongs to a study of identical twins. The chain couples TRBV20-1 to TRBJ1-1, with D hard to call. Sequenced material: memory T cells sorted from blood. This TCR came from a man between 45 and 60 years old in good health. For the CDR3, the DNA is TGCAGTGCGGCGCACCGGGGAGCCATGAACACTGAAGCTTTCTTT. It encodes CSAAHRGAMNTEAFF.